These T cell receptor beta chains were read from a single sample in a study of T cells in Graves' hyperthyroidism and ophthalmopathy. TCRdb reprocessed the multiplex PCR reads via MiXCR and lists one record per CDR3 protein. This table holds roughly 800,000 distinct CDR3 sequences, 38% found once. The sample was blood. The receptors originated from a man between 18 and 35 years old with Graves' hyperthyroidism. CDR3s include the opening cysteine and the closing phenylalanine or tryptophan. A D gene is named only where the DNA matches it firmly. Expanded clones get a size class; other rows say once, few or many, or leave the size out.

few	14	.	TRBV12-3/TRBV12-4	TRBJ1-1	TGTGCCAGCAGCCACTGGGGTCGTAACACTGAAGCTTTCTTT	CASSHWGRNTEAFF
.	16	.	TRBV19	TRBJ2-7	TGTGCCAGTAGCTCACATTCCGGGACGGCCTCCTACGAGCAGTACTTC	CASSSHSGTASYEQYF
many	16	TRBD2	TRBV25-1	TRBJ2-5	TGTGCCAGCAGTCCCGGGACTAGCGGGAGAGGAGAGACCCAGTACTTC	CASSPGTSGRGETQYF
many	14	TRBD2	TRBV7-6	TRBJ2-5	TGTGCCAGCAGCCGCACCGGGGGGAAAGAGACCCAGTACTTC	CASSRTGGKETQYF
.	14	.	TRBV11-2	TRBJ1-4	TGTGCCAGCAGCTTAGGGGAGGGAGGTGAAAAACTGTTTTTT	CASSLGEGGEKLFF
many	14	.	TRBV24-1	TRBJ1-4	TGTGCCACCAGTGAGGCAGGATGGCTTGAAAAACTGTTTTTT	CATSEAGWLEKLFF
once	14	.	TRBV5-1	TRBJ2-3	TGCGCCAGCAGCTTTATGGGCAGCACAGATACGCAGTATTTT	CASSFMGSTDTQYF
.	14	.	TRBV25-1	TRBJ1-4	TGTGCCAGCAGAGACATTTACGGCTATGAAAAACTGTTTTTT	CASRDIYGYEKLFF
few	14	.	TRBV25-1	TRBJ2-6	TGTGCCAGCAGCGTTCGGACTGGGGCCAACGTCCTGACTTTC	CASSVRTGANVLTF
many	12	.	TRBV29-1	TRBJ2-7	TGCAGCGTTGAAGTCGCCGTGTACGAGCAGTACTTC	CSVEVAVYEQYF
.	14	TRBD2	TRBV19	TRBJ2-5	TGTGCAACGGGACTAGCGGGGGGCCAAGAGACCCAGTACTTC	CATGLAGGQETQYF
.	13	TRBD1	TRBV25-1	TRBJ1-4	TGTGCCAGCAGTGTGACAGGGTATGAAAAACTGTTTTTT	CASSVTGYEKLFF
few	14	.	TRBV4-1	TRBJ1-1	TGCGCCAGCAGCCAAGATGAGTCGACGGGGGAAGCTTTCTTT	CASSQDESTGEAFF
once	13	.	TRBV5-8	TRBJ1-2	TGTGCCAGCAGCTTCGGCGGAAGATATGGCTACACCTTC	CASSFGGRYGYTF
.	16	.	TRBV4-2	TRBJ2-7	TGTGCCAGCAGCCAAGAAGAAGGGGATTCGTCCTACGAGCAGTACTTC	CASSQEEGDSSYEQYF
many	15	TRBD1	TRBV7-8	TRBJ1-5	TGTGCCAGCAGCTCAGGGACAGGGGGCTCTCAGCCCCAGCATTTT	CASSSGTGGSQPQHF
.	13	TRBD1	TRBV7-2	TRBJ2-5	TGTGCCAGCAGAGACAGGGATAGAGAGACCCAGTACTTC	CASRDRDRETQYF
many	16	.	TRBV7-3	TRBJ2-6	TGTGCCAGCAGCTTAAGCGCCTACTCTGGGGCCAACGTCCTGACTTTC	CASSLSAYSGANVLTF
.	15	.	TRBV6-1	TRBJ1-1	TGTGCCAGCAGTGAAGGGAGGGTGCGGAACACTGAAGCTTTCTTT	CASSEGRVRNTEAFF
.	15	TRBD1	TRBV9	TRBJ2-2	TGTGCCAGCAGTCGGGACAGGGGCCTGACCGGGGAGCTGTTTTTT	CASSRDRGLTGELFF
.	15	.	TRBV11-2	TRBJ2-2	TGTGCCAGCAGCTTTGACGGCGAGCGTGCGGGGGAGCTGTTTTTT	CASSFDGERAGELFF
.	13	TRBD2	TRBV10-3	TRBJ2-7	TGTGCCATCAGGACTAGCGGACCCTACGAGCAGTACTTC	CAIRTSGPYEQYF
many	13	.	TRBV19	TRBJ1-1	TGTGCCAGTAGTGCCATTGGGAACACTGAAGCTTTCTTT	CASSAIGNTEAFF
.	15	.	TRBV7-2	TRBJ2-2	TGTGCCAGCAGCTTAGATCGGAGTCTATCCGGGGAGCTGTTTTTT	CASSLDRSLSGELFF
many	15	.	TRBV29-1	TRBJ2-2	TGCAGCGTTGAAAGTCAGGGAGGAGGCACCGGGGAGCTGTTTTTT	CSVESQGGGTGELFF
.	16	.	TRBV20-1	TRBJ1-4	TGCAGTGCTAGAGATGAGGACGGATCAACTAATGAAAAACTGTTTTTT	CSARDEDGSTNEKLFF
few	15	TRBD1	TRBV7-6	TRBJ1-6	TGTGCCAGCAGCCCTGGGGACAGGGCCAATTCACCCCTCCACTTT	CASSPGDRANSPLHF
.	16	TRBD1	TRBV7-2	TRBJ1-6	TGTGCCAGCAGCTCGGACAGGGGGCGGACAGATTCACCCCTCCACTTT	CASSSDRGRTDSPLHF
few	13	.	TRBV30	TRBJ1-1	TGTGCCTGGAGTCGGACGGCGAACACTGAAGCTTTCTTT	CAWSRTANTEAFF
.	16	TRBD1	TRBV2	TRBJ1-1	TGTGCCAGCAGTGAAAGGACAGGGTTCGGGAACACTGAAGCTTTCTTT	CASSERTGFGNTEAFF
many	11	.	TRBV2	TRBJ1-1	TGTGCCAGCAGTTGGGGCATCGAAGCTTTCTTT	CASSWGIEAFF
.	17	.	TRBV5-7	TRBJ2-7	TGTGCCAGCAGCGTCACTGGGGACGGCCGTTTCCCCTACGAGCAGTACTTC	CASSVTGDGRFPYEQYF
few	14	TRBD1	TRBV20-1	TRBJ2-7	TGCAGTGCTCGACCGGGACAGGGGGCATACGAGCAGTACTTC	CSARPGQGAYEQYF
.	15	.	TRBV7-2	TRBJ1-1	TGTGCCAGCAGCTTAGGGTCCAGGACGAACACTGAAGCTTTCTTT	CASSLGSRTNTEAFF
few	14	TRBD2	TRBV12-3/TRBV12-4	TRBJ2-7	TGTGCCAGCAGTCTAATGGCTAGCGGGTACGAGCAGTACTTC	CASSLMASGYEQYF
many	12	.	TRBV20-1	TRBJ1-5	TGCAGTGCTAGAGACTTCGCCCAGCCCCAGCATTTT	CSARDFAQPQHF
many	13	.	TRBV19	TRBJ1-1	TGTGCCAGTAGTATGAGTCAGGGGATTGAAGCTTTCTTT	CASSMSQGIEAFF
.	14	TRBD2	TRBV10-3	TRBJ2-7	TGTGCCATCAGTGGGCGGGAGGGGGATTACGAGCAGTACTTC	CAISGREGDYEQYF
few	16	.	TRBV5-8	TRBJ1-2	TGCGCCAGCAGCCGTCTCGGCGGCGGTGGGGACTATGGCTACACCTTC	CASSRLGGGGDYGYTF
.	14	.	TRBV29-1	TRBJ2-3	TGCAGCGTTGCTACTAGCTCTAGCACAGATACGCAGTATTTT	CSVATSSSTDTQYF